Listed here are 16 T cell receptor beta chains from one sample, sequenced in a study of blood T cell repertoires in COVID-19. Assay used: immunoSEQ multiplex PCR; TCRdb lists only in-frame clones, some missing. The table includes roughly 670,000 clones, just under 90% detected once. Sample: peripheral blood. These receptors came from a woman between 18 and 30 years old with acute or convalescent COVID-19.

This rearrangement joins TRBV2 to TRBJ2-1; 8 bases line up with TRBD2. This CDR3 spans 14 amino acids. V dropped 7 bases and J dropped 8; count of bases not matched to a gene: 10. The V gene's germline CDR1 is SNHLY and CDR2 FYNNEI. The CDR3 coding sequence is TGTGCCAGCACTCCGGGACTAGGTCTCGATGAGCAGTTCTTC. Translation gives CASTPGLGLDEQFF.

The V call is TRBV12-5, the J call TRBJ1-5, with D uncertain. The CDR3 runs to 14 residues. The germline V gene has CDR1 LGHNT and CDR2 FRNRAP. V lost 6 bases to trimming and J lost 2 bases, with 11 bases between them. CDR3 bases: TGTGCTAGTGGACCTGACACCCGCAATCAGCCCCAGCATTTT. Translated, it gives CASGPDTRNQPQHF. Looking up the rest from reference TRBV12-5 and TRBJ1-5 gives the full variable domain: DARVTQTPRHKVTEMGQEVTMRCQPILGHNTVFWYRQTMMQGLELLAYFRNRAPLDDSGMPKDRFSAEMPDATLATLKIQPSEPRDSAVYFCASGPDTRNQPQHFGDGTRLSIL.

In its sample, this clone was seen once. The rearrangement joins TRBV2 to TRBJ2-7, with 9 bases lining up with TRBD2. The CDR3 consists of 12 residues. With 6 bases clipped from V and 7 bases from J, the junction kept 4 bases outside the gene matches. The V gene's germline CDR1 is SNHLY and CDR2 FYNNEI. CDR3 nucleotide sequence: TGTGCCAGCAGGCGGGAGGGGCGAGAGCAGTACTTC. Translation gives CASRREGREQYF.

On this clone: Other DNA sequences in the sample encode the same CDR3. This rearrangement joins TRBV7-2 to TRBJ1-2; 7 nucleotides align to TRBD1. The CDR3 consists of 13 residues. Germline V gives CDR1 SGHTA, CDR2 FQGNSA. J gave up 5 bases and V 1 base, and 1 base lay outside the gene matches. This chain's CDR3 is CASSLGQGYGYTF. The DNA of the CDR3 is TGTGCCAGCAGCTTAGGACAGGGTTATGGCTACACCTTC.

V usage is TRBV3-1 (or the pseudogene TRBV3-2) and J usage is TRBJ1-2, with D possibly TRBD1 on 6 matching bases. The CDR3 is made up of 16 amino acids. V was clipped by 2 bases and J by 4 bases, with 17 bases between them. Germline CDR1 and CDR2: LGHDT and YNNKEL (reference sequence). The CDR3 reads CASSQNPRTELYGYTF. The CDR3 coding sequence is TGTGCCAGCAGCCAAAACCCACGGACAGAGCTCTATGGCTACACCTTC.

This clone was counted a single time. The CDR3, as DNA: TGTGCCAGCAGCTCTTGGGGGGGCAATCAGCCCCAGCATTTT. It is translated as CASSSWGGNQPQHF. The chain has TRBV25-1 and TRBJ1-5; D possibly corresponds to TRBD1 (5 bases). Trimming left V 6 bases short and J 2 bases short, with 11 bases between. This CDR3 region has 14 residues. CDR1 and CDR2 (germline): MGHDK, SYGVNS.

CDR3 region: CASSESTSGFYEQYF. The CDR3 DNA reads as TGCGCCAGCAGTGAGTCGACTAGCGGTTTCTACGAGCAGTACTTC. The rearrangement joins TRBV10-2 to TRBJ2-7; 9 bases are a match to TRBD2. The germline V gene encodes CDR1 WSHSY and CDR2 SAAADI. After removal of 0 bases from V and 3 bases from J, the junction contained 3 bases not matched to a gene. The CDR3 spans 15 residues.

This chain links TRBV7-9 with TRBJ1-1, with D possibly being TRBD1 (5 bases). Germline CDR1 and CDR2: SEHNR and FQNEAQ (reference sequence). This CDR3 spans 14 amino acids. Trimming cost V 1 base and J 1 base, with 7 bases left between them. Here the CDR3 DNA reads TGTGCCAGCAGCTTAGTTCAGGGGAACACTGAAGCTTTCTTT. Its translation: CASSLVQGNTEAFF.

This chain joins TRBV9 and TRBJ2-5; TRBD1 aligns across 7 bases. The germline gives CDR1 SGDLS, CDR2 YYNGEE. The V segment lost 5 bases and the J segment 7 bases; nucleotides outside the gene matches: 8. CDR3 size: 13 residues. CDR3: CASSLGTVGTQYF. CDR3 coding DNA: TGTGCCAGCAGTCTCGGGACAGTCGGGACCCAGTACTTC. The full variable domain, in which reference TRBV9 and TRBJ2-5 provide the parts outside the CDR3, is DSGVTQTPKHLITATGQRVTLRCSPRSGDLSVYWYQQSLDQGLQFLIQYYNGEERAKGNILERFSAQQFPDLHSELNLSSLELGDSALYFCASSLGTVGTQYFGPGTRLLVL.

This chain uses TRBV5-1 with TRBJ1-6; the D is unclear. The CDR3 covers 15 residues. CDR1 is SGHRS, CDR2 YFSETQ, per germline. The germline V and J ends were trimmed by 4 bases and 7 bases, with 15 bases remaining between them. The DNA for the CDR3 is TGCGCCAGCAGCCTTCCCGAGGCCCCCAATTCACCCCTCCACTTT. Translation gives CASSLPEAPNSPLHF. The complete variable domain, with remaining parts taken from reference TRBV5-1 and TRBJ1-6, reads KAGVTQTPRYLIKTRGQQVTLSCSPISGHRSVSWYQQTPGQGLQFLFEYFSETQRNKGNFPGRFSGRQFSNSRSEMNVSTLELGDSALYLCASSLPEAPNSPLHFGNGTRLTVT.

This clone appeared a few times. Other DNA sequences in the sample encode the same CDR3. The CDR3 region is CASSPGTGGYGYTF. Here the CDR3 DNA reads TGTGCCAGCAGCCCCGGGACAGGGGGCTATGGCTACACCTTC. V is TRBV3-1 (or the pseudogene TRBV3-2) and J is TRBJ1-2, with 11 bases matching TRBD1. Germline loops: CDR1 LGHDT, CDR2 YNNKEL (reference sequence). CDR3 length: 14 amino acids. V dropped 4 bases and J dropped 4; count of bases not matched to a gene: 2.

The chain combines TRBV7-9 with TRBJ1-1; tentatively, D is TRBD1 (5 bases). Per germline, CDR1 SEHNR and CDR2 FQNEAQ (reference sequence). The CDR3 runs 14 residues. The V end was cut by 7 bases, the J end by 0 bases, with 12 bases between. CDR3 loop: CASKRDSLNTEAFF. CDR3 sequence (DNA): TGTGCCAGCAAACGGGACTCCCTGAACACTGAAGCTTTCTTT.

The chain employs TRBV9 and TRBJ2-5, with TRBD2 matching 8 bases. Looked up from germline, CDR1 is SGDLS and CDR2 is YYNGEE. The CDR3 sequence is 16 residues long. V shed 4 bases, J shed 5 bases, and the junction held 13 bases outside the gene matches. In nucleotides, the CDR3 is TGTGCCAGCAGCCACCCTACCCCTAGCGGGCCGGAGACCCAGTACTTC. It is translated as CASSHPTPSGPETQYF.

The chain links TRBV5-8 to TRBJ2-7; possible D gene TRBD1, 5 bases. The V gene lost 0 bases and the J gene lost 1 base, with 11 bases spanning the gap. Germline CDR1 SGHTS, CDR2 YDEGEE. The CDR3 has 15 amino acids. The CDR3 nucleotides read TGTGCCAGCAGCTTGGTAGGGGCCGAATCCTACGAGCAGTACTTC. Translation gives CASSLVGAESYEQYF.

The chain recombines TRBV9 with TRBJ2-1; 8 bases match TRBD2. This CDR3 has 15 amino acids. Trimming took 0 bases from V and 4 from J; bases not matched to a gene: 3. The germline V gene has CDR1 SGDLS and CDR2 YYNGEE. CDR3 in DNA: TGTGCCAGCAGCGTAGGTGCGGGGGGTTACAATGAGCAGTTCTTC. This codes for CASSVGAGGYNEQFF.

The chain is built from TRBV7-9 and TRBJ1-2, with a possible D match to TRBD1 (6 bases). The V end lost 4 bases, the J end lost 7 bases, and 22 bases lay between the germline ends. This CDR3 is built from 16 residues. Per germline, CDR1 SEHNR and CDR2 FQNEAQ (reference sequence). The DNA of the CDR3 is TGTGCCAGCAGCTCAGCCCCCAGGGGAGTGGTTTCTGGCTACACCTTC. It encodes CASSSAPRGVVSGYTF.